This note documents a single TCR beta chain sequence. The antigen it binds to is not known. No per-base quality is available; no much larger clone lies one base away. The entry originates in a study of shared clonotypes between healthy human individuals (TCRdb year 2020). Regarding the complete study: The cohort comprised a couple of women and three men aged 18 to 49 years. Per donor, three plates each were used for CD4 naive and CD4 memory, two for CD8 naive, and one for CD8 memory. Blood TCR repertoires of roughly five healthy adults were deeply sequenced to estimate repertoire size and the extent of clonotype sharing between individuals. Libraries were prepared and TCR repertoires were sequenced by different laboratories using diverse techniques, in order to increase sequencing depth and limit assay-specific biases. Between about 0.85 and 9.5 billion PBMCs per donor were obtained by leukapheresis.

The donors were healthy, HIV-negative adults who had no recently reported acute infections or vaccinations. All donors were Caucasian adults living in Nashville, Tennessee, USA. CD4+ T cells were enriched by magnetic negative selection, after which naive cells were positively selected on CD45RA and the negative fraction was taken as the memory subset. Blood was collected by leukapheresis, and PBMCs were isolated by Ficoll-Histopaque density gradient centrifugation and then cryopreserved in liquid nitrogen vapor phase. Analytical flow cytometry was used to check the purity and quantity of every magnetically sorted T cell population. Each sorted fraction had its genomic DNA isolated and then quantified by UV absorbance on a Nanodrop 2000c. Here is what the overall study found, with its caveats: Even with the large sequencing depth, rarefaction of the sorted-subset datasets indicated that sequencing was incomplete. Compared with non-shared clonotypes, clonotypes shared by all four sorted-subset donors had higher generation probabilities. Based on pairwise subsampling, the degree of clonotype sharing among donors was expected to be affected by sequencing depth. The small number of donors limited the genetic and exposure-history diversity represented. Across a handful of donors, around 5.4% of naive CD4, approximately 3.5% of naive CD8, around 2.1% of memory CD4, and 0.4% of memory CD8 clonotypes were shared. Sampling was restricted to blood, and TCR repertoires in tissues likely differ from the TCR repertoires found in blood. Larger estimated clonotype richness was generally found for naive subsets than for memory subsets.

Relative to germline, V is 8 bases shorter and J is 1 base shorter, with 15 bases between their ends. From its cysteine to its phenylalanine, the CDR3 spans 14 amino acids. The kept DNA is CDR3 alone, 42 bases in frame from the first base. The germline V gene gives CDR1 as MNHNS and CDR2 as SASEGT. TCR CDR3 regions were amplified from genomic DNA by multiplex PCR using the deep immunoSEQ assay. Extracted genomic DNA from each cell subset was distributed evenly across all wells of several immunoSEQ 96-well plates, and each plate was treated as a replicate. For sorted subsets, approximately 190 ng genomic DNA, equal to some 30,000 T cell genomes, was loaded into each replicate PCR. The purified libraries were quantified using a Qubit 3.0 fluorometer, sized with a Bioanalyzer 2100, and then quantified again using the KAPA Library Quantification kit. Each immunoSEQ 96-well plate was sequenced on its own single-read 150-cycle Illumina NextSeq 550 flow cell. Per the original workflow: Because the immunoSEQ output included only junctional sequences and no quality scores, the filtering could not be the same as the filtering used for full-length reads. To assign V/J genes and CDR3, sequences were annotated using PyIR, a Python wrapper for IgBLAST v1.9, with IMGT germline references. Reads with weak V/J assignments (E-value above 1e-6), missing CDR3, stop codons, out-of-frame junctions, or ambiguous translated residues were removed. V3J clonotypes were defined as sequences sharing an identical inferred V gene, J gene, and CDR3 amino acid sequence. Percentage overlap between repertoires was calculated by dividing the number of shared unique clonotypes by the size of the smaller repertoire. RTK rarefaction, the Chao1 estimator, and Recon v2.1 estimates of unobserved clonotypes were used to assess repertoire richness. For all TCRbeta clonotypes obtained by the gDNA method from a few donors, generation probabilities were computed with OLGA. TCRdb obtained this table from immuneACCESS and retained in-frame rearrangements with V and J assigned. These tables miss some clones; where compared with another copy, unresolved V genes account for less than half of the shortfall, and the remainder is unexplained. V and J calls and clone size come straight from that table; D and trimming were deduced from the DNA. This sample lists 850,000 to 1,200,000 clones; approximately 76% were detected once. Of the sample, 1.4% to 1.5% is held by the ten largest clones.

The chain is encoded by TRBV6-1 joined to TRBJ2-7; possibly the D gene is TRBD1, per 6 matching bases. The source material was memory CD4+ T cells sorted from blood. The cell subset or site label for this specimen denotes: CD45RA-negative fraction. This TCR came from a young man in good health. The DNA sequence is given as TGTGCCAGCGGGCGACAGGTTGAATCCTACGAGCAGTACTTC. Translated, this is CASGRQVESYEQYF.